This T cell receptor (beta chain) originates from a study of T cell changes during pregnancy in multiple sclerosis. Clones were read by immunoSEQ multiplex PCR, and TCRdb kept only the in-frame ones, dropping some. Here the sample spans 100,000 or so clones, more than 90% being singletons. A few counts support this clone. The CDR3 spans 14 residues. J gave up 6 bases and V 2 bases, and 3 bases lay outside the gene matches. Germline CDR1 reads MNHNY; CDR2 reads SVGAGI (reference sequence). The sequence derives from a female donor with multiple sclerosis, enrolled in a pregnancy study. J is TRBJ2-1 and V is TRBV6-6; TRBD1 matches 8 bases. This specimen consisted of peripheral blood, obtained in the second trimester of pregnancy. CDR3 in amino acids: CASSYPGTGNEQFF. The CDR3 region has the DNA TGTGCCAGCAGTTACCCCGGGACAGGCAATGAGCAGTTCTTC.